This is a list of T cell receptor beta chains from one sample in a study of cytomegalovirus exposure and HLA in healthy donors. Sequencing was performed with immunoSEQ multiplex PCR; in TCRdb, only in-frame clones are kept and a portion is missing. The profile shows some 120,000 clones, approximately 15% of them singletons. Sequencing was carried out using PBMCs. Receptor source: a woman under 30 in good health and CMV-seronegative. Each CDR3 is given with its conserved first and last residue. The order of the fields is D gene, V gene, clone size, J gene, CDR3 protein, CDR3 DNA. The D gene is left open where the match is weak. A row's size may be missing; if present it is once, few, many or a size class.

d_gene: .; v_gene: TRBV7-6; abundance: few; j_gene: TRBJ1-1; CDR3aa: CASSLKQNTEAFF; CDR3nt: TGTGCCAGCAGCTTAAAACAGAACACTGAAGCTTTCTTT
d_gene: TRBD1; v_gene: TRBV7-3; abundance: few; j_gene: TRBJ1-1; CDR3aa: CASSLTGVRTEAFF; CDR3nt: TGTGCCAGCAGCTTGACAGGGGTTCGAACTGAAGCTTTCTTT
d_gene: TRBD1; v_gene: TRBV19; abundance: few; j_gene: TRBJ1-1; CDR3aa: CASSIKGQGGGTEAFF; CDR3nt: TGTGCCAGTAGTATAAAGGGACAGGGTGGAGGTACTGAAGCTTTCTTT
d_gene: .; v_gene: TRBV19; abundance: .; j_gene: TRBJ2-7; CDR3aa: CASSIGHQRDEQYF; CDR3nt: TGTGCCAGTAGTATAGGCCATCAACGCGACGAGCAGTACTTC
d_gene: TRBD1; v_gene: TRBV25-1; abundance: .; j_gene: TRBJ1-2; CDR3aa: CASSDTGAGYTF; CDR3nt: TGTGCCAGCAGTGACACAGGGGCTGGCTACACCTTC
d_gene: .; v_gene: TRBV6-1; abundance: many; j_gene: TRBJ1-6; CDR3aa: CASSGRSYNSPLHF; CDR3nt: TGTGCCAGCAGTGGTCGTTCCTATAATTCACCCCTCCACTTT
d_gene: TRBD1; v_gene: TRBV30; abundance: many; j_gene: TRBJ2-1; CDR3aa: CAWSDRANEQFF; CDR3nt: TGTGCCTGGTCGGACAGGGCCAATGAGCAGTTCTTC
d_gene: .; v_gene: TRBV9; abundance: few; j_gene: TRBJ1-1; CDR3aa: CASSVGTGTEAFF; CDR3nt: TGTGCCAGCAGCGTAGGTACGGGCACTGAAGCTTTCTTT
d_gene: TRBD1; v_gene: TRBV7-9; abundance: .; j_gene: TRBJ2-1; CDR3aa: CASSFEGGDEQFF; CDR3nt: TGTGCCAGCAGCTTTGAAGGGGGCGATGAGCAGTTCTTC
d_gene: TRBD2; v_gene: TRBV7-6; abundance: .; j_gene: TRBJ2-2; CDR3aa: CASSLGQRGGIVGTGELFF; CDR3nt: TGTGCCAGCAGCTTAGGCCAGCGGGGGGGCATAGTTGGCACCGGGGAGCTGTTTTTT
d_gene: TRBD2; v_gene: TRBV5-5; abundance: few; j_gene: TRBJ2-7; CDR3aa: CASSSTSGSYEQYF; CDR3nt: TGTGCCAGCAGCTCGACTAGCGGCTCCTACGAGCAGTACTTC
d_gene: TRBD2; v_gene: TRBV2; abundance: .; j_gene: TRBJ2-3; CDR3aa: CASRASGATDTQYF; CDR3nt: TGTGCCAGCAGAGCTAGCGGGGCGACAGATACGCAGTATTTT
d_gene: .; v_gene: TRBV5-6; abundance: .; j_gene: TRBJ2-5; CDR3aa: CASSLIGRPWEGQYF; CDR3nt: TGTGCCAGCAGCTTGATCGGCAGGCCATGGGAGGGACAATACTTC
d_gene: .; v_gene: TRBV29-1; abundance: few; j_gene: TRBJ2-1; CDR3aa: CSVAGGGSSYNEQFF; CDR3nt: TGCAGCGTTGCTGGTGGTGGGAGCTCCTACAATGAGCAGTTCTTC
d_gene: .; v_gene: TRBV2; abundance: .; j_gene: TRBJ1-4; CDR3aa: CASNWAVNEKLFF; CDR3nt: TGTGCCAGCAATTGGGCAGTTAATGAAAAACTGTTTTTT
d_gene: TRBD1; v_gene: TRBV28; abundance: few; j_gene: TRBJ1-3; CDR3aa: CASSLQGARNTIYF; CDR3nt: TGTGCCAGCAGCCTACAGGGGGCGAGAAACACCATATATTTT
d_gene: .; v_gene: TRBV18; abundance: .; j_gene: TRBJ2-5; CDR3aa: CASSPTGRETQYF; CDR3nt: TGTGCCAGCTCACCAACAGGCAGGGAGACCCAGTACTTC
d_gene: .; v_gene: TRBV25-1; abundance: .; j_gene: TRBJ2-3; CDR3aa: CASRSSTDTQYF; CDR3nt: TGTGCCAGCAGGTCTAGCACAGATACGCAGTATTTT
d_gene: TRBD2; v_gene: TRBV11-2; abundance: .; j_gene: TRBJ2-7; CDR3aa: CASSSLAGAGSYEQYF; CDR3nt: TGTGCCAGCAGCTCTTTAGCGGGAGCCGGATCCTACGAGCAGTACTTC
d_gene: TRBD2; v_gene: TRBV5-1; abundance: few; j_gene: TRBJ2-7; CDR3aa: CASSPKAASGSTNEQYF; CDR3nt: TGCGCCAGCAGCCCCAAGGCGGCTAGCGGGAGTACTAACGAGCAGTACTTC
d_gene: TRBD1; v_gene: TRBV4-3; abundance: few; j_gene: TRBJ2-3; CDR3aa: CASSQDGTATDTQYF; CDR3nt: TGCGCCAGCAGCCAAGACGGGACAGCAACAGATACGCAGTATTTT
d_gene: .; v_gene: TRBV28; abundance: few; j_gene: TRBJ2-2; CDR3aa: CASSVHPNTGELFF; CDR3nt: TGTGCCAGCAGTGTACATCCGAACACCGGGGAGCTGTTTTTT
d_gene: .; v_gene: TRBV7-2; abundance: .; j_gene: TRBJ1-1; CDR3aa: CASSPGGRNTEAFF; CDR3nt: TGTGCCAGCAGCCCGGGGGGGCGGAACACTGAAGCTTTCTTT
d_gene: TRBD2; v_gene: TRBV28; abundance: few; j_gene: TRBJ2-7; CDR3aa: CASSFRISGSYEQYF; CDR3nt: TGTGCCAGCAGTTTTAGAATTAGCGGGAGCTACGAGCAGTACTTC
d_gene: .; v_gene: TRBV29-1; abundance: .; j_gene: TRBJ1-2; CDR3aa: CSVGADYGYTF; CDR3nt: TGCAGCGTTGGGGCAGACTATGGCTACACCTTC
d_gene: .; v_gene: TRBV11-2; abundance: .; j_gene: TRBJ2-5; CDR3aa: CASTPWQREETQYF; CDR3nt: TGTGCCAGCACCCCGTGGCAGCGGGAAGAGACCCAGTACTTC
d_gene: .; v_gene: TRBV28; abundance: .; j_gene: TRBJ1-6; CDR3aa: CASSLTPVNSPLHF; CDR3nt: TGTGCCAGCAGTTTAACGCCAGTAAATTCACCCCTCCACTTT
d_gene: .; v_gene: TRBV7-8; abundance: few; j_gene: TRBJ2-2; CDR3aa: CASSFAHGTNTGELFF; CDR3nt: TGTGCCAGCAGCTTCGCCCACGGGACGAACACCGGGGAGCTGTTTTTT
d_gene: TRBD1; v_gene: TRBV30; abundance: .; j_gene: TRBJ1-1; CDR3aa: CAWSPPDRSNTEAFF; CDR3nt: TGTGCCTGGAGCCCCCCGGACAGGTCTAACACCGAAGCTTTCTTT
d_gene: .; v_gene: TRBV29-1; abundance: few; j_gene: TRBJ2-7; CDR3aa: CSATLQGYF; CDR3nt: TGCAGCGCAACCCTACAGGGGTACTTC
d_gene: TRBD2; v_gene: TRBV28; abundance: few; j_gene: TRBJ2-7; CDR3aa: CASSPPSGVSYEQYF; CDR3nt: TGTGCCAGCAGCCCCCCTAGCGGCGTCTCCTACGAGCAGTACTTC
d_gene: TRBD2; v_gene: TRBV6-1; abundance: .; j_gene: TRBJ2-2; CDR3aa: CASSRLADTGELFF; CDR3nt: TGTGCCAGCAGCAGACTAGCGGACACCGGGGAGCTGTTTTTT
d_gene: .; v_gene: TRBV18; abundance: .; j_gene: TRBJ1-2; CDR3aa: CASSLNRASNYGYTF; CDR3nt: TGTGCCAGCTCTCTTAACAGGGCGAGTAACTATGGCTACACCTTC
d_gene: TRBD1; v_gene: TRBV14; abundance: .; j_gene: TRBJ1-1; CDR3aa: CASSLTGVEAFF; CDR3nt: TGTGCCAGCAGCCTAACAGGGGTTGAAGCTTTCTTT
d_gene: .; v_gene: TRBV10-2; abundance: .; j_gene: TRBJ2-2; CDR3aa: CASRQLAENTGELFF; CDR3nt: TGCGCCAGCAGGCAACTAGCTGAGAACACCGGGGAGCTGTTTTTT
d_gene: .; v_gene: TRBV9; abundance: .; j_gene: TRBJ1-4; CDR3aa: CASSAQGGRNEKLFF; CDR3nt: TGTGCCAGCAGCGCTCAGGGAGGTCGAAATGAAAAACTGTTTTTT
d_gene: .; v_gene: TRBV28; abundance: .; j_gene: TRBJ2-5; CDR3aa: CASSGISGQETQYF; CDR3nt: TGTGCCAGCAGTGGGATCTCGGGGCAAGAGACCCAGTACTTC
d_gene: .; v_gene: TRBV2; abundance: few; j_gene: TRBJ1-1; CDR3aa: CASSLRGKTYEAFF; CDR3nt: TGTGCCAGCAGTTTAAGAGGAAAGACTTATGAAGCTTTCTTT
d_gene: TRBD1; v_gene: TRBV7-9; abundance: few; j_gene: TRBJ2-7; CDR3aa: CASSSTGQGSEQYF; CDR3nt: TGTGCCAGCAGCTCTACCGGACAGGGCTCCGAGCAGTACTTC
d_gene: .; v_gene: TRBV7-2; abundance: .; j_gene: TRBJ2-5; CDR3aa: CASSFQGGQETQYF; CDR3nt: TGTGCCAGCAGCTTCCAGGGCGGCCAAGAGACCCAGTACTTC
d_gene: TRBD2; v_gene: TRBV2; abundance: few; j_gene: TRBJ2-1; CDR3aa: CASSPLAGTYNEQFF; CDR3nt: TGTGCCAGCAGTCCACTAGCGGGGACCTACAATGAGCAGTTCTTC
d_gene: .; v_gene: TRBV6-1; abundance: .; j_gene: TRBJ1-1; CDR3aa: CASSKGEGAFF; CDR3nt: TGTGCCAGCAGCAAGGGGGAGGGGGCTTTCTTT
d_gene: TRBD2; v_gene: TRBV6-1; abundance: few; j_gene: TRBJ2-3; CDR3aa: CASSEAAGDTDTQYF; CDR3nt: TGTGCCAGCAGTGAAGCAGCGGGAGACACAGATACGCAGTATTTT
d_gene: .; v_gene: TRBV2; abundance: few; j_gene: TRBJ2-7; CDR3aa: CASSDRGDEQYF; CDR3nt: TGTGCCAGCAGTGACAGGGGGGACGAGCAGTACTTC
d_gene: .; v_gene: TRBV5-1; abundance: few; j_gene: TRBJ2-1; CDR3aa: CASSVQVSSYNEQFF; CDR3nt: TGCGCCAGCAGTGTACAGGTGAGCTCCTACAATGAGCAGTTCTTC
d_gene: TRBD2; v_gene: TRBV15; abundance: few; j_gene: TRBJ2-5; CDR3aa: CATSERGVETQYF; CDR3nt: TGTGCCACCAGCGAGCGGGGGGTCGAGACCCAGTACTTC
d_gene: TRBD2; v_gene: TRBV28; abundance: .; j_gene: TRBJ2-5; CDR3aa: CASGKLAGGPGTQYF; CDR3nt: TGTGCCAGCGGTAAACTAGCGGGAGGGCCGGGGACCCAGTACTTC
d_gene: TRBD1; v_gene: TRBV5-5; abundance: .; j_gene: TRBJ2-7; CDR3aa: CASSFDRGSYEQYF; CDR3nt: TGTGCCAGCAGCTTCGACAGGGGGTCCTACGAGCAGTACTTC
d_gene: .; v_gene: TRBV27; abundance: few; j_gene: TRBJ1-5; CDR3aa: CASSPPGSWKGNQPQHF; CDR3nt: TGTGCCAGCAGCCCCCCTGGGAGTTGGAAGGGCAATCAGCCCCAGCATTTT
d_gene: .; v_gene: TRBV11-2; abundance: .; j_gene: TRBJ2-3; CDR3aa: CASSIFTDTQYF; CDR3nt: TGTGCCAGCAGCATATTCACAGATACGCAGTATTTT
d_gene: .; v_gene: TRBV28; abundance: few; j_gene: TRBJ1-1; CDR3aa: CASSFQGWTNTEAFF; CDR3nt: TGTGCCAGCAGTTTCCAGGGTTGGACGAACACTGAAGCTTTCTTT